A selection of T cell receptor beta chains follows, all from one sample in a study of blood T cell repertoires in COVID-19. TCRdb's table, derived via immunoSEQ multiplex PCR, lists solely in-frame clones and lacks some. Found here are 120,000 or so clones, about 90% of them singletons; the top ten hold under 30%. The sequencing sample was made of peripheral blood. These receptors were taken from a woman in her 70s with acute or convalescent COVID-19. CDR3s leave out the opening cysteine and the closing phenylalanine or tryptophan. A D gene is named only where the DNA matches it firmly.

CDR3 protein: ASSSGQVYEQY
V gene: TRBV5-1
D gene: TRBD1
J gene: TRBJ2-7

CDR3 protein: ASSLMAGNEQF
V gene: TRBV7-3
D gene: -
J gene: TRBJ2-1

CDR3 protein: ASSIVLATGRSYEQY
V gene: TRBV28
D gene: -
J gene: TRBJ2-7

CDR3 protein: ASSSTLTGYYNSPLH
V gene: TRBV28
D gene: TRBD1
J gene: TRBJ1-6

CDR3 protein: ASSLPSGGAAYEQY
V gene: TRBV28
D gene: TRBD2
J gene: TRBJ2-7

CDR3 protein: ASSHRRDTEAF
V gene: TRBV6-6
D gene: -
J gene: TRBJ1-1

CDR3 protein: ASSRSTDTQY
V gene: TRBV7-3
D gene: -
J gene: TRBJ2-3

CDR3 protein: ASSYATGSNQPQH
V gene: TRBV11-2
D gene: TRBD1
J gene: TRBJ1-5

CDR3 protein: ASISGWGKTEAF
V gene: TRBV28
D gene: -
J gene: TRBJ1-1

CDR3 protein: ASSSNARAAPYEKLF
V gene: TRBV11-2
D gene: -
J gene: TRBJ1-4

CDR3 protein: ASSPRTGGTEAF
V gene: TRBV11-3
D gene: TRBD1
J gene: TRBJ1-1

CDR3 protein: ASSLPYEQY
V gene: TRBV28
D gene: -
J gene: TRBJ2-7

CDR3 protein: ASSFSDGNNSPLH
V gene: TRBV28
D gene: -
J gene: TRBJ1-6

CDR3 protein: ASSTGTGYNSPLH
V gene: TRBV6-5
D gene: TRBD1
J gene: TRBJ1-6

CDR3 protein: ASDFSDNQETQY
V gene: TRBV2
D gene: -
J gene: TRBJ2-5

CDR3 protein: ASSVLSTGELF
V gene: TRBV9
D gene: -
J gene: TRBJ2-2

CDR3 protein: ASSQAGDGETQY
V gene: TRBV3-1/TRBV3-2
D gene: -
J gene: TRBJ2-5

CDR3 protein: ASSQRQGRSTDTQY
V gene: TRBV7-3
D gene: TRBD1
J gene: TRBJ2-3

CDR3 protein: ATSGWWREKLF
V gene: TRBV24-1
D gene: -
J gene: TRBJ1-4

CDR3 protein: AISAGGYNSPLH
V gene: TRBV10-3
D gene: -
J gene: TRBJ1-6

CDR3 protein: ASSPTAAPGELF
V gene: TRBV7-9
D gene: -
J gene: TRBJ2-2

CDR3 protein: ATLRGSTEAF
V gene: TRBV6-5
D gene: TRBD1
J gene: TRBJ1-1

CDR3 protein: ASSFHRDTEAF
V gene: TRBV6-5
D gene: -
J gene: TRBJ1-1

CDR3 protein: ASSQEEGGHREQY
V gene: TRBV4-2
D gene: -
J gene: TRBJ2-7

CDR3 protein: ASSGLPGQGGSGTY
V gene: TRBV7-9
D gene: TRBD1
J gene: TRBJ2-7

CDR3 protein: ASSSTENNEQF
V gene: TRBV11-3
D gene: -
J gene: TRBJ2-1

CDR3 protein: ASRQGANEKLF
V gene: TRBV2
D gene: TRBD1
J gene: TRBJ1-4

CDR3 protein: ASSTPGQETQY
V gene: TRBV5-5
D gene: -
J gene: TRBJ2-5

CDR3 protein: ASSRASGGPPSGGELF
V gene: TRBV3-1/TRBV3-2
D gene: TRBD2
J gene: TRBJ2-2